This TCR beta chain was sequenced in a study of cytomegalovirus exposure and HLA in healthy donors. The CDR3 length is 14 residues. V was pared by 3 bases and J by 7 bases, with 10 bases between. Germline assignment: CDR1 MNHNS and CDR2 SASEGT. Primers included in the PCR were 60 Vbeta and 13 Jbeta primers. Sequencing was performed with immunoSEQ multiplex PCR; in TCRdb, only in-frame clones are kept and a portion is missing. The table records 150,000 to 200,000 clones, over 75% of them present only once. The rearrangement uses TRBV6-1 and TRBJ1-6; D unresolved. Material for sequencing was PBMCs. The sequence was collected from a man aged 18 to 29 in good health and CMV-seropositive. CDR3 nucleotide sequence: TGTGCCAGCAGTGATGCGGCCGTAAATTCACCCCTCCACTTT. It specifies CASSDAAVNSPLHF.